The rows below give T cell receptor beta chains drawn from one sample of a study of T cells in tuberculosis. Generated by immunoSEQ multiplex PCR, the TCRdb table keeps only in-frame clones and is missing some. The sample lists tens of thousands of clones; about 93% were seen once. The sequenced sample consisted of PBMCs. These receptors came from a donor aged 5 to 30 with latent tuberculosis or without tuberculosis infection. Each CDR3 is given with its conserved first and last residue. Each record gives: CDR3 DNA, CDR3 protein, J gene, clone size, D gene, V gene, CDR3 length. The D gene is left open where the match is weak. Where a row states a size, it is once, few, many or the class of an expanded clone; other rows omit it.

cdr3_nt: TGTGCCAGCAGCACTCCAGGGAACTCCTACGAGCAGTACTTC; cdr3_aa: CASSTPGNSYEQYF; j_call: TRBJ2-7; clone_size: -; d_call: -; v_call: TRBV21-1; cdr3_length: 14
cdr3_nt: TGTGCCAGCAGCTTGCTTCAGGGTGTGGACGGCTACACCTTC; cdr3_aa: CASSLLQGVDGYTF; j_call: TRBJ1-2; clone_size: -; d_call: -; v_call: TRBV5-4; cdr3_length: 14
cdr3_nt: TGCGCCAGCAGTGAACAGGGGGGAGGCATTCAGTACTTC; cdr3_aa: CASSEQGGGIQYF; j_call: TRBJ2-4; clone_size: once; d_call: TRBD1; v_call: TRBV10-2; cdr3_length: 13
cdr3_nt: TGTGCCAGTAGTAGACAGGGGGTTAACTACGAGCAGTACTTC; cdr3_aa: CASSRQGVNYEQYF; j_call: TRBJ2-7; clone_size: once; d_call: TRBD1; v_call: TRBV19; cdr3_length: 14
cdr3_nt: TGTGCCAGCAGTCTGGACAGGGAGCATATGTGGACCGGGGAGCTGTTTTTT; cdr3_aa: CASSLDREHMWTGELFF; j_call: TRBJ2-2; clone_size: -; d_call: TRBD1; v_call: TRBV2; cdr3_length: 17
cdr3_nt: TGTGCCAGCAGCCTCTCTCTCCAACCGGGGGGCAATGAGCAGTTCTTC; cdr3_aa: CASSLSLQPGGNEQFF; j_call: TRBJ2-1; clone_size: -; d_call: TRBD2; v_call: TRBV4-2; cdr3_length: 16
cdr3_nt: TGTGCCAGCAGGAGTAGCGGGGCCGGGGAGCTGTTTTTT; cdr3_aa: CASRSSGAGELFF; j_call: TRBJ2-2; clone_size: once; d_call: TRBD2; v_call: TRBV11-3; cdr3_length: 13
cdr3_nt: TGTGCCTACCGCTGGGGGCGGGGGGGCCAGATCACAGATACGCAGTATTTT; cdr3_aa: CAYRWGRGGQITDTQYF; j_call: TRBJ2-3; clone_size: -; d_call: TRBD2; v_call: TRBV9; cdr3_length: 17
cdr3_nt: TGCGCCAGCAGCTTACTAGCGGGGGGCGACTACGAGCAGTACTTC; cdr3_aa: CASSLLAGGDYEQYF; j_call: TRBJ2-7; clone_size: -; d_call: TRBD2; v_call: TRBV5-1; cdr3_length: 15
cdr3_nt: TGTGCCAGTCTTTACAGGCCCAGCTCTGGAAACACCATATATTTT; cdr3_aa: CASLYRPSSGNTIYF; j_call: TRBJ1-3; clone_size: -; d_call: -; v_call: TRBV19; cdr3_length: 15
cdr3_nt: TGTGCCAGCAGCCGGACGTGGGGGACTGGGAACACCATATATTTT; cdr3_aa: CASSRTWGTGNTIYF; j_call: TRBJ1-3; clone_size: once; d_call: -; v_call: TRBV5-8; cdr3_length: 15
cdr3_nt: TGCAGCGCCGGTTGGGGGGGGAGCTCCTACGAGCAGTACTTC; cdr3_aa: CSAGWGGSSYEQYF; j_call: TRBJ2-7; clone_size: once; d_call: TRBD2; v_call: TRBV29-1; cdr3_length: 14
cdr3_nt: TGTGCCAGTAGTCTAAACAGGAGCAATCAGCCCCAGCATTTT; cdr3_aa: CASSLNRSNQPQHF; j_call: TRBJ1-5; clone_size: -; d_call: -; v_call: TRBV19; cdr3_length: 14
cdr3_nt: TGTGCCAGCAGAGGAACAGGGCTTCTGGCCCACTATGGCTACACCTTC; cdr3_aa: CASRGTGLLAHYGYTF; j_call: TRBJ1-2; clone_size: -; d_call: -; v_call: TRBV5-8; cdr3_length: 16
cdr3_nt: TGTGCCAGCAGTACTAGCGGGGGGGCCATTAATGAGCAGTTCTTC; cdr3_aa: CASSTSGGAINEQFF; j_call: TRBJ2-1; clone_size: -; d_call: TRBD2; v_call: TRBV7-3; cdr3_length: 15
cdr3_nt: TGTGCCAGTAGTCAAGGGGGGGGCACAGATACGCAGTATTTT; cdr3_aa: CASSQGGGTDTQYF; j_call: TRBJ2-3; clone_size: -; d_call: -; v_call: TRBV19; cdr3_length: 14
cdr3_nt: TGTGCCAGCAGCCTGACAGGCTCTGGAAACACCATATATTTT; cdr3_aa: CASSLTGSGNTIYF; j_call: TRBJ1-3; clone_size: -; d_call: -; v_call: TRBV6-5; cdr3_length: 14
cdr3_nt: TGTGCCAGCAGGGAACAGGGTTACAAAAACATTCAGTACTTC; cdr3_aa: CASREQGYKNIQYF; j_call: TRBJ2-4; clone_size: -; d_call: -; v_call: TRBV27; cdr3_length: 14
cdr3_nt: TGCGCCAGCAGCCACACTCGGGGCGGGGGGCCGTCCTCGCAAGAGACCCAGTACTTC; cdr3_aa: CASSHTRGGGPSSQETQYF; j_call: TRBJ2-5; clone_size: -; d_call: TRBD2; v_call: TRBV5-1; cdr3_length: 19
cdr3_nt: TGTGCCAGTAGTATGCAGGGATTTGCCTACGAGCAGTACTTC; cdr3_aa: CASSMQGFAYEQYF; j_call: TRBJ2-7; clone_size: -; d_call: -; v_call: TRBV19; cdr3_length: 14
cdr3_nt: TGTGCCAGCAGTTACGGCGGGGGGCGCACCGGGGAGCTGTTTTTT; cdr3_aa: CASSYGGGRTGELFF; j_call: TRBJ2-2; clone_size: -; d_call: TRBD2; v_call: TRBV6-6; cdr3_length: 15
cdr3_nt: TGCAGCGTTTCCGACAGGACCCTATCCTACAATGAGCAGTTCTTC; cdr3_aa: CSVSDRTLSYNEQFF; j_call: TRBJ2-1; clone_size: once; d_call: -; v_call: TRBV29-1; cdr3_length: 15
cdr3_nt: TGTGCCAGCAGATACGGACAGGGGAATTCACCCCTCCACTTT; cdr3_aa: CASRYGQGNSPLHF; j_call: TRBJ1-6; clone_size: -; d_call: TRBD1; v_call: TRBV7-2; cdr3_length: 14
cdr3_nt: TGTGCCAGCAGTTTTCGCTACCGTGAGCTTGATCAGCCCCAGCATTTT; cdr3_aa: CASSFRYRELDQPQHF; j_call: TRBJ1-5; clone_size: -; d_call: -; v_call: TRBV27; cdr3_length: 16
cdr3_nt: TGCGCCAGCAGCCAAGGTTCCGCGGACATGAACACTGAAGCTTTCTTT; cdr3_aa: CASSQGSADMNTEAFF; j_call: TRBJ1-1; clone_size: -; d_call: -; v_call: TRBV4-3; cdr3_length: 16
cdr3_nt: TGTGCCAGCAGCTGGAGAGGCCAGGGCGTTTTCTACGAGCAGTACTTC; cdr3_aa: CASSWRGQGVFYEQYF; j_call: TRBJ2-7; clone_size: -; d_call: -; v_call: TRBV13; cdr3_length: 16
cdr3_nt: TGTGCCAGCAGTGGGGGGGCCCGCTACACCTTC; cdr3_aa: CASSGGARYTF; j_call: TRBJ1-2; clone_size: -; d_call: -; v_call: TRBV9; cdr3_length: 11
cdr3_nt: TGTGCTGCATCCGGGGGGGAAGTGGGCTATGGCTACACCTTC; cdr3_aa: CAASGGEVGYGYTF; j_call: TRBJ1-2; clone_size: -; d_call: -; v_call: TRBV2; cdr3_length: 14
cdr3_nt: TGTGCCAGCAGTTACCAGGGGGTGGGCGGCTACACCTTC; cdr3_aa: CASSYQGVGGYTF; j_call: TRBJ1-2; clone_size: -; d_call: TRBD1; v_call: TRBV6-5; cdr3_length: 13
cdr3_nt: TGCGCCAGCAGCCAACAAAACAGGGGTAATGGCTACACCTTC; cdr3_aa: CASSQQNRGNGYTF; j_call: TRBJ1-2; clone_size: -; d_call: TRBD1; v_call: TRBV4-3; cdr3_length: 14
cdr3_nt: TGTGCCAGTAGTCTCGACTCCTTTGGCTACACCTTC; cdr3_aa: CASSLDSFGYTF; j_call: TRBJ1-2; clone_size: -; d_call: -; v_call: TRBV19; cdr3_length: 12
cdr3_nt: TGTGCCACCAAGAGTATCGCAGGGAACGGGAGCTATGGCTACACCTTC; cdr3_aa: CATKSIAGNGSYGYTF; j_call: TRBJ1-2; clone_size: -; d_call: -; v_call: TRBV6-4; cdr3_length: 16
cdr3_nt: TGTGCCAGCAGCTGGGGGGAGCCGGGACCTAATCAGCCCCAGCATTTT; cdr3_aa: CASSWGEPGPNQPQHF; j_call: TRBJ1-5; clone_size: -; d_call: -; v_call: TRBV5-8; cdr3_length: 16
cdr3_nt: TGCGCCAGCGGCGGAGCGGGGGAAGAGACCCAGTACTTC; cdr3_aa: CASGGAGEETQYF; j_call: TRBJ2-5; clone_size: -; d_call: TRBD2; v_call: TRBV4-1; cdr3_length: 13
cdr3_nt: TGTGCCTGGAGTGTCGAGCCCGGGGTGAATGAAGCTTTCTTT; cdr3_aa: CAWSVEPGVNEAFF; j_call: TRBJ1-1; clone_size: -; d_call: -; v_call: TRBV30; cdr3_length: 14
cdr3_nt: TGTGCCAGCAGCTTGGAGGGACTAGCGGGGGTCAACTACAATGAGCAGTTCTTC; cdr3_aa: CASSLEGLAGVNYNEQFF; j_call: TRBJ2-1; clone_size: once; d_call: TRBD2; v_call: TRBV5-4; cdr3_length: 18
cdr3_nt: TGTGCCAGCAGTTCCCCTACAGGGGGCATCGGCTATGGCTACACCTTC; cdr3_aa: CASSSPTGGIGYGYTF; j_call: TRBJ1-2; clone_size: -; d_call: TRBD1; v_call: TRBV27; cdr3_length: 16
cdr3_nt: TGTGCCAGCAGCGATACCGGGACAGGGGGCTACGAGCAGTACTTC; cdr3_aa: CASSDTGTGGYEQYF; j_call: TRBJ2-7; clone_size: -; d_call: TRBD1; v_call: TRBV9; cdr3_length: 15
cdr3_nt: TGTGCCAGCAGTTCGACCAGACTAGCGCGAACCTACGAGCAGTACTTC; cdr3_aa: CASSSTRLARTYEQYF; j_call: TRBJ2-7; clone_size: -; d_call: TRBD2; v_call: TRBV27; cdr3_length: 16
cdr3_nt: TGTGCCAGCGCCACTTCCGGGACAGGAATTTCACCCCTCCACTTT; cdr3_aa: CASATSGTGISPLHF; j_call: TRBJ1-6; clone_size: -; d_call: TRBD1; v_call: TRBV6-5; cdr3_length: 15
cdr3_nt: TGTGCCAGCAGTGAACTCCTCAGGAACTCTAACTATGGCTACACCTTC; cdr3_aa: CASSELLRNSNYGYTF; j_call: TRBJ1-2; clone_size: -; d_call: -; v_call: TRBV6-1; cdr3_length: 16
cdr3_nt: TGTGCCAGCAGCGTAGGGGAGGGGAGCACTGAAGCTTTCTTT; cdr3_aa: CASSVGEGSTEAFF; j_call: TRBJ1-1; clone_size: once; d_call: -; v_call: TRBV9; cdr3_length: 14
cdr3_nt: TGCGCCAGCAGTTCATCCACCGACAGAGAGCAGTTCTTC; cdr3_aa: CASSSSTDREQFF; j_call: TRBJ2-1; clone_size: -; d_call: -; v_call: TRBV10-2; cdr3_length: 13
cdr3_nt: TGTGCCAGTAGTATAGATTCCGCCAGCGGGTGGTATAGCAATCAGCCCCAGCATTTT; cdr3_aa: CASSIDSASGWYSNQPQHF; j_call: TRBJ1-5; clone_size: -; d_call: -; v_call: TRBV19; cdr3_length: 19
cdr3_nt: TGTGCCAGCAGCTTATTCAGTGGTGAAAAACTGTTTTTT; cdr3_aa: CASSLFSGEKLFF; j_call: TRBJ1-4; clone_size: -; d_call: -; v_call: TRBV11-2; cdr3_length: 13
cdr3_nt: TGTGCCAGCAGCCCCAGCCCAGGGGTTGGGAACGAGCAGTACTTC; cdr3_aa: CASSPSPGVGNEQYF; j_call: TRBJ2-7; clone_size: -; d_call: -; v_call: TRBV13; cdr3_length: 15
cdr3_nt: TGTGCCAGCAGCTTAGATCGAGGGTCAGAGACCCAGTACTTC; cdr3_aa: CASSLDRGSETQYF; j_call: TRBJ2-5; clone_size: -; d_call: -; v_call: TRBV11-2; cdr3_length: 14
cdr3_nt: TGTGCCAGTAGTAAAGGGGCGGGGGATTACAATGAGCAGTTCTTC; cdr3_aa: CASSKGAGDYNEQFF; j_call: TRBJ2-1; clone_size: -; d_call: TRBD2; v_call: TRBV19; cdr3_length: 15